The T cell receptor beta chain described here comes from a study of response to subunit inactivated influenza vaccine. Study conclusions and caveats: Each seasonal influenza vaccination, the authors suggested, recruits few new T cells.

TCRdb re-called the RT-PCR reads through MiXCR, storing one row per CDR3 protein. The sample includes about 160,000 distinct CDR3 sequences, approximately 10% seen only once; the top ten take roughly an eighth. Germline CDR1 and CDR2: MDHEN and SYDVKM. The CDR3 length is 15 residues. J gave up 3 bases and V 5 bases, and 6 bases lay outside the gene matches. Worth noting for this clonotype: Its antigen is undetermined.

Sequences were derived from non-naive T cells sorted from PBMCs, sampled about 40 days after vaccination. The sequence was obtained from a man aged 45-60 years who received an inactivated influenza vaccine. The chain carries TRBV28 and TRBJ2-7, with 11 bases lining up with TRBD2. This CDR3 reads CASSQTSGTRYEQYF. The CDR3 DNA reads TGTGCCAGCAGTCAGACTAGCGGGACCCGCTACGAGCAGTACTTC.